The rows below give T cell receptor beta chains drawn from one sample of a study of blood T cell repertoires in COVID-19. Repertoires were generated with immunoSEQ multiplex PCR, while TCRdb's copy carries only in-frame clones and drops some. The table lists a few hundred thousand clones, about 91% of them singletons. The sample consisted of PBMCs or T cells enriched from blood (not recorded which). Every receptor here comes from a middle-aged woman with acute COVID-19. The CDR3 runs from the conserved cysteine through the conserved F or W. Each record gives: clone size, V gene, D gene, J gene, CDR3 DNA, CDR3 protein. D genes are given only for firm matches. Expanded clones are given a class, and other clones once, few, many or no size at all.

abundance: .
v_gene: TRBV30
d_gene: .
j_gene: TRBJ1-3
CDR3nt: TGTGCCTGGAACAATAGGGGGTTATTGTCTGGAAACACCATATATTTT
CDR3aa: CAWNNRGLLSGNTIYF

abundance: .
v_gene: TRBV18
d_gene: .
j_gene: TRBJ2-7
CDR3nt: TGTGCCAGCTCCTACGAGGTGGATCTAGTTCTGGGAGGGCAGTACTTC
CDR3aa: CASSYEVDLVLGGQYF

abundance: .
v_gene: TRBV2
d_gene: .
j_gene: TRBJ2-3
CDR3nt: TGTGCCAGCAAAGGTCGGGGGAGCACAGATACGCAGTATTTT
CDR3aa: CASKGRGSTDTQYF

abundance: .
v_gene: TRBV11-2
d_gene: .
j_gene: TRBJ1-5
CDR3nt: TGTGCCAGCAGCTTAGCTGGCAGGGTCAATCAGCCCCAGCATTTT
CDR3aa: CASSLAGRVNQPQHF

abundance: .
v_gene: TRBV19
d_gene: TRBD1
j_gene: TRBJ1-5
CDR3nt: TGTGCCAGTAGTTCCCCGGGACAGCTCTATCAGCCCCAGCATTTT
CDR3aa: CASSSPGQLYQPQHF

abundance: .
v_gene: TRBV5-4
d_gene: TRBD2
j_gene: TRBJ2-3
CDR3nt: TGTGCCAGCAGCTTGGTCTTAATAGGGACTAGCGCAGATACGCAGTATTTT
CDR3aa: CASSLVLIGTSADTQYF

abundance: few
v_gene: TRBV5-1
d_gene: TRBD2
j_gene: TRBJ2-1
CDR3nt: TGCGCCAGCAGCCAGTCCCCAAGCGGGAGGGTAGACAATGAGCAGTTCTTC
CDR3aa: CASSQSPSGRVDNEQFF

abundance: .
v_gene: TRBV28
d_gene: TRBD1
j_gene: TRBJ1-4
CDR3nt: TGTGCCAGCAGTCCCCCACAGGGGGTTAATGAAAAACTGTTTTTT
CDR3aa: CASSPPQGVNEKLFF

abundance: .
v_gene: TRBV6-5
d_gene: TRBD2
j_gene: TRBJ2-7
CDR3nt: TGTGGAGTAGCGGGGGGAGACGAGCAGTACTTC
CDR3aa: CGVAGGDEQYF

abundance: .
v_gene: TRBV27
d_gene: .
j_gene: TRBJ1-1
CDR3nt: TGTGCCAGCAGTTTAAAGGGGTTGGGTGATCGGACAAGGACGAACACTGAAGCTTTCTTT
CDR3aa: CASSLKGLGDRTRTNTEAFF

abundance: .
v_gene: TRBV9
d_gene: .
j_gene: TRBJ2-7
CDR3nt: TGTGCCAGCAGCGTAGACGGAGGGAAGACGGCCGAGCAGTACTTC
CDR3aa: CASSVDGGKTAEQYF

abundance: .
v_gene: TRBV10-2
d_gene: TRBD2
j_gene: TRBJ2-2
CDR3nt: TGCGCCAGCAGTGAGACTAGCGGGAACACCGGGGAGCTGTTTTTT
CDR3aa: CASSETSGNTGELFF

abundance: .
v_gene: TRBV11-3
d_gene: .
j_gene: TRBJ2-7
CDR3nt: TGTGCCAGCAGCGCAGACTACGAGCAGTACTTC
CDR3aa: CASSADYEQYF

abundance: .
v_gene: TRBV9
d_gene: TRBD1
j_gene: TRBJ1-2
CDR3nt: TGTGCCAGCAGCGTAGATGCAGGGGGCGGCTATGGCTACACCTTC
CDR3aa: CASSVDAGGGYGYTF

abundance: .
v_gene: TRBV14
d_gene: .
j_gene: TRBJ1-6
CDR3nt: TGTGCCAGCAGCCAAGGCTGGGGGGAAGACTATAATTCACCCCTCCACTTT
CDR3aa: CASSQGWGEDYNSPLHF

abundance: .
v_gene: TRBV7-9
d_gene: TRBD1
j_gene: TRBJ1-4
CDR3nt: TGTGCCAGCAGAGAAGGGGGCAGGGCTTGGGAAAAACTGTTTTTT
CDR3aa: CASREGGRAWEKLFF

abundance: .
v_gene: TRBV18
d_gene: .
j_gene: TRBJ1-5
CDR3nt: TGTGCCAGCTCCCAGGGCAACAATCAGCCCCAGCATTTT
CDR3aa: CASSQGNNQPQHF

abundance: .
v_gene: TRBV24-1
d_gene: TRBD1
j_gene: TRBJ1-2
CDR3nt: TGTGCCACCAGTGAAAGCACCGGGACAGGGGCATTTGGCGGCTACACCTTC
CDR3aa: CATSESTGTGAFGGYTF

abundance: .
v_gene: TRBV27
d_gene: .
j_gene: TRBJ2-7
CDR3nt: TGTGCCAGCAGTTTTGCCGGTTCCCACGAGCAGTACTTC
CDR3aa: CASSFAGSHEQYF

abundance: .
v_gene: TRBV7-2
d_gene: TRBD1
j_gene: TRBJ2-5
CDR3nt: TGTGCCAGCAGCACTAGTGGGACAGCAGGACAAGAGACCCAGTACTTC
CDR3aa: CASSTSGTAGQETQYF

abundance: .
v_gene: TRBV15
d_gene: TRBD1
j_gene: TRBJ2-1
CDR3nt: TGTGCCACCAGCAGGCGTGGAAGGGGGCTAAATGAGCAGTTCTTC
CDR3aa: CATSRRGRGLNEQFF

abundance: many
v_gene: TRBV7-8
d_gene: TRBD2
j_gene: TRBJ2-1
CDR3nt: TGTGCCAGCAGCTTAGCGCAACTGACTAGCGGGAGGCCGGAGCAGTTCTTC
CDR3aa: CASSLAQLTSGRPEQFF

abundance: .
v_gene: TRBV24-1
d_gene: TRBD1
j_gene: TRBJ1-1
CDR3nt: TGTGCCACCAGTGACACTACAGGGGGAGGTACTGAAGCTTTCTTT
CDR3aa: CATSDTTGGGTEAFF

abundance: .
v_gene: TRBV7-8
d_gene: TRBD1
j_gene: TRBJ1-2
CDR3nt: TGTGCCAGCAGCTCAACGGTAGGGGGCCCGCACTATGGCTACACCTTC
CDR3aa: CASSSTVGGPHYGYTF

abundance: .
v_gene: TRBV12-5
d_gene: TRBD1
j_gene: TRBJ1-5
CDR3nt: TGTGCTAGTGGTTTGGATACAGGGGACAGGGATCAGCCCCAGCATTTT
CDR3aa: CASGLDTGDRDQPQHF

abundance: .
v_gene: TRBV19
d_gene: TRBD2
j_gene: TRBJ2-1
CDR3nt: TGTGCCAGTAGTGACGGGAGGGCCTACAATGAGCAGTTCTTC
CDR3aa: CASSDGRAYNEQFF

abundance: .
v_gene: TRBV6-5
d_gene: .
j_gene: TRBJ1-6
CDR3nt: TGTGCCAGCAGTTCACAGGGTAATTCACCCCTCCACTTT
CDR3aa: CASSSQGNSPLHF

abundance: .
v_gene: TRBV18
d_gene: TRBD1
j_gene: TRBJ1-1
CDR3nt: TGTGCCAGCTCACCGGGACAGGGATTGGACACTGAAGCTTTCTTT
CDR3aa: CASSPGQGLDTEAFF

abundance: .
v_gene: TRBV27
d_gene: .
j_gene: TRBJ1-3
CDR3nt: TGTGCCAGCAGTTTAGACAGCAGCTCTGGAAACACCATATATTTT
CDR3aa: CASSLDSSSGNTIYF

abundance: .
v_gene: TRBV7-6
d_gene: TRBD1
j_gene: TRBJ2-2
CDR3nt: TGTGCCAGCAGCTTAGCGAGACAGGGGCCCTCCACCGGGGAGCTGTTTTTT
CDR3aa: CASSLARQGPSTGELFF

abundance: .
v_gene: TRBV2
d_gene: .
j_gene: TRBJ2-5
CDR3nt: TGTGCCAGCAGCATTCAGAATCCTTTCCAAGAGACCCAGTACTTC
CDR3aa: CASSIQNPFQETQYF

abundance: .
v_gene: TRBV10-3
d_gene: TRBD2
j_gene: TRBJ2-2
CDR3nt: TGTGCCATCAGTGGCCTAGCGGGAGAGCGCACCGGGGAGCTGTTTTTT
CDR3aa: CAISGLAGERTGELFF

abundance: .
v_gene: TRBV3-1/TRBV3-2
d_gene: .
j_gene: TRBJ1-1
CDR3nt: TGTGCCAGCAGCCAAGGGAGCCCGAACACTGAAGCTTTCTTT
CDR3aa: CASSQGSPNTEAFF

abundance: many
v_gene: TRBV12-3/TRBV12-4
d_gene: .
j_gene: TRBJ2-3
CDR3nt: TGTGCCAGCAGATGGACAGAAACAGATACGCAGTATTTT
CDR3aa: CASRWTETDTQYF

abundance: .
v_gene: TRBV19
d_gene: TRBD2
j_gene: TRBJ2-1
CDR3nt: TGTGCCAGTAGTATTCTAGCGGGAGTATCTCGGGAGCAGTTCTTC
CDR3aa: CASSILAGVSREQFF

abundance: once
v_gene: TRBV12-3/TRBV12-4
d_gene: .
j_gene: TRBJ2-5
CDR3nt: TGTGCCAGCAGTGTTATCCAAGAGACCCAGTACTTC
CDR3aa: CASSVIQETQYF

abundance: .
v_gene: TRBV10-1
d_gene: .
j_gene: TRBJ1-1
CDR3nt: TGCGCCAGCAGTGAGCAGCAGGGTGGGAACACTGAAGCTTTCTTT
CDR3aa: CASSEQQGGNTEAFF

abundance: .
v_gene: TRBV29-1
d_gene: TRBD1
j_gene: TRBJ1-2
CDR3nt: TGCAGCGTTGCGACGGACAGGGGGCTCGGCTATGGCTACACCTTC
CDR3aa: CSVATDRGLGYGYTF

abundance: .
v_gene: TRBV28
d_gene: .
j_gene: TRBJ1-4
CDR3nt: TGTGCCAGCAGTTTAGATTTAGCTGCAACTAATGAAAAACTGTTTTTT
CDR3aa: CASSLDLAATNEKLFF

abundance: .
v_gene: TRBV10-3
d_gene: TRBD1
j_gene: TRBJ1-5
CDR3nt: TGTGCCATCAGTGAGTCGGGAATGGACAGGGCGGGTCAGCCCCAGCATTTT
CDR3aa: CAISESGMDRAGQPQHF

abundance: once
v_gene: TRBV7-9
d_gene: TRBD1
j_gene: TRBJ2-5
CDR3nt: TGTGCCAGCAGCTTAGAGGGACAGGGGGGAGAGACCCAGTACTTC
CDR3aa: CASSLEGQGGETQYF

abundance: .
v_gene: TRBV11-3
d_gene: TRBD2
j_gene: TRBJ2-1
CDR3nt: TGTGCCAGCAGCTTATCCCGCGGGAGTCCCGGCAATGAGCAGTTCTTC
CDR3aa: CASSLSRGSPGNEQFF

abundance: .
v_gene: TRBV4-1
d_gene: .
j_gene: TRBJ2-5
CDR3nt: TGCGCCAGCAGCCACGGAGGACAAGAGACCCAGTACTTC
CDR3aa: CASSHGGQETQYF

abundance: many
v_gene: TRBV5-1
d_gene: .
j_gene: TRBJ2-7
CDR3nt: TGCGCCAGCAGCTTCGGGGAGGAGCAGTACTTC
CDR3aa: CASSFGEEQYF